These 10 T cell receptor beta chains were all obtained from the same sample, sequenced in a study of cytomegalovirus exposure and HLA in healthy donors. In the PCR, 60 Vbeta and 13 Jbeta primers were used. Measured with immunoSEQ multiplex PCR; TCRdb has only the in-frame clones, and not every one. Of around 270,000 clones listed, over 70% are singletons. What was sequenced was PBMCs. These receptors were obtained from a girl aged 2-10 years in good health and CMV-seronegative.

The rearrangement links TRBV5-1 to TRBJ1-5; 8 nucleotides align to TRBD1. The CDR3 is made up of 15 amino acids. Germline V gene lookup returns CDR1 SGHRS and CDR2 YFSETQ. Trimming at V came to 5 bases and at J to 9 bases, leaving 13 bases not matched to a gene. The CDR3 DNA reads as TGCGCCAGCAGTGTGGACAGGGTGGATTTTCGGCCCCAGCATTTT. Its translation is CASSVDRVDFRPQHF.

The chain uses TRBV29-1 and TRBJ1-1; 8 bases agree with TRBD1. Looked up from germline, CDR1 is SQVTM and CDR2 is ANQGSEA. The CDR3 totals 14 residues. J was trimmed by 5 bases and V by 6 bases; bases with no gene match: 11. The CDR3, as DNA: TGCAGCGTACCAGCCGGGACAGGTGAGACTGAAGCTTTCTTT. Protein: CSVPAGTGETEAFF.

A note on this clone: The CDR3 end shows no conserved phenylalanine or tryptophan, and so a read error is likely. The DNA is omitted, as the CDR3 cannot be located on it reliably, and the CDR3 follows TCRdb's listing. The J gene is TRBJ1-1, the V gene TRBV6-1. Germline V gives CDR1 MNHNS, CDR2 SASEGT. Termini included, the CDR3 measures 8 amino acids. The CDR3: CASSGGWI.

The chain combines TRBV5-3 with TRBJ1-3; D remains unclear. TRBV5-3 is an ORF, and what it does is uncertain. This CDR3 is 16 amino acids long. With 0 bases removed from V and 0 bases from J, the gap between germline ends came to 10 bases. In DNA form, the CDR3 reads TGTGCCAGAAGCTTGGCCGTGGGGAGCTCTGGAAACACCATATATTTT. This gives the protein CARSLAVGSSGNTIYF.

This chain links TRBV5-1 with TRBJ2-7; TRBD1 is a possible D gene (5 bases). This CDR3 region has 11 residues. CDR1 and CDR2 (germline): SGHRS, YFSETQ. V was pared by 8 bases and J by 3 bases, with 9 bases between. The CDR3 DNA reads as TGCGCCAGACCGACAGACTACGAGCAGTACTTC. Its protein is CARPTDYEQYF.

This chain links TRBV7-9 with TRBJ2-5; 10 bases map to TRBD2. The germline V gene encodes CDR1 SEHNR and CDR2 FQNEAQ (reference sequence). Trimming removed 5 bases from V and 5 bases from J; junction bases left unmatched: 11. CDR3 length equals 16 residues. CDR3 in amino acids: CASSPPGGLARETQYF. For the CDR3, the DNA is TGTGCCAGCAGCCCCCCCGGGGGACTAGCGAGGGAGACCCAGTACTTC.

This clone was observed once. The rearrangement links TRBV14 to TRBJ2-1, with D uncertain. The CDR3 runs to 17 residues. Germline V CDR1 and CDR2: SGHDN, FVKESK. Trimming cost V 4 bases and J 6 bases, with 22 bases left between them. CDR3 loop: CASSLPQRSMGFNEQFF. The CDR3 region has the DNA TGTGCCAGCAGCCTACCTCAGAGGTCGATGGGTTTCAATGAGCAGTTCTTC.

The chain uses TRBV7-9 and TRBJ2-1, with 10 nucleotides matching TRBD2. Germline CDR1 SEHNR, CDR2 FQNEAQ (reference sequence). Unmatched junction bases numbered 8, after V lost 0 bases and J lost 0 bases. This CDR3 comprises 19 residues. The CDR3 protein is CASSLAASGRASSYNEQFF. CDR3 nucleotides: TGTGCCAGCAGCTTAGCGGCCAGCGGGAGGGCAAGCTCCTACAATGAGCAGTTCTTC.

This rearrangement joins TRBV14 to TRBJ2-3; D unresolved. From germline, CDR1 is SGHDN and CDR2 FVKESK. V was clipped by 0 bases and J by 7 bases, with 5 bases between them. The CDR3 spans 12 residues. CDR3 protein: CASSQDVYTQYF. DNA of the CDR3: TGTGCCAGCAGCCAAGACGTTTATACGCAGTATTTT.

CDR3 coding DNA: TGTGCCAGCAGCGTAGGGCTAGCGGGTGGTCGGAGAGACTACGAGCAGTACTTC. It codes for CASSVGLAGGRRDYEQYF. V is TRBV9 and J is TRBJ2-7; TRBD2 aligns across 8 bases. Trimming removed 0 bases from V and 3 bases from J; junction bases left unmatched: 14. The CDR3 is 18 residues long. Germline V gene data show CDR1 as SGDLS and CDR2 as YYNGEE. Looking up the rest from reference TRBV9 and TRBJ2-7 gives the full variable domain: DSGVTQTPKHLITATGQRVTLRCSPRSGDLSVYWYQQSLDQGLQFLIQYYNGEERAKGNILERFSAQQFPDLHSELNLSSLELGDSALYFCASSVGLAGGRRDYEQYFGPGTRLTVT.